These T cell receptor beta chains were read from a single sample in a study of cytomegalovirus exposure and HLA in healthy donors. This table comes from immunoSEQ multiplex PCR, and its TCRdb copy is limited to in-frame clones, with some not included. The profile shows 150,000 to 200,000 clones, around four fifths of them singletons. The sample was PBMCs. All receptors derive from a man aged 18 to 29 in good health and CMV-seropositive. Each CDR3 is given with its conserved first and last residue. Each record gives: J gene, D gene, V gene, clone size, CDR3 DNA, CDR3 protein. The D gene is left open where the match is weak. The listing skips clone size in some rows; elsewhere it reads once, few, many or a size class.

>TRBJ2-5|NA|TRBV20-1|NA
TGCAGTGCAACTCGACAAGAGACCCAGTACTTC
CSATRQETQYF
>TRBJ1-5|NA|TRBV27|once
TGTGCCAGCAGTTCGGGGGGGGGATATCAGCCCCAGCATTTT
CASSSGGGYQPQHF
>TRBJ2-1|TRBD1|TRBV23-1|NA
TGCGCCAGCACTCTCAAACGGGGAAGGGGGCAGTATGAGCAGTTCTTC
CASTLKRGRGQYEQFF
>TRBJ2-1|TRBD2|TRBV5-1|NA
TGCGCCAGCAGCTTGGGCGGGAGCCACAATGAGCAGTTCTTC
CASSLGGSHNEQFF
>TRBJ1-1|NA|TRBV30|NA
TGTGCCTGGAGTGAAGCGGGCACTGAAGCTTTCTTT
CAWSEAGTEAFF
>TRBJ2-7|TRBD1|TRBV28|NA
TGTGCCAGCACCTTACAGGGGCCCGGCGAGCAGTACTTC
CASTLQGPGEQYF
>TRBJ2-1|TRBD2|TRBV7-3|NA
TGTGCCAGCAGCCCGGGACTAGCTTACAATGAGCAGTTCTTC
CASSPGLAYNEQFF
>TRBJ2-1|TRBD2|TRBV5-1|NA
TGCGCCAGCAGTCAGGATCCAGGGAGGGTTGAGAATGAGCAGTTCTTC
CASSQDPGRVENEQFF
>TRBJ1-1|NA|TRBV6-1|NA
TGTGCCAGCACAAGACAGGAGAACACTGAAGCTTTCTTT
CASTRQENTEAFF
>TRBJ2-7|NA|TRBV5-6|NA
TGTGCCAGCAGCTTGTTGATGTCGGCACTAAACTACGAGCAGTACTTC
CASSLLMSALNYEQYF
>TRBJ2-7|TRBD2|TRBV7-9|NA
TGTGCCAGCAGCCACCCGGGACTAGGATACGAGCAGTACTTC
CASSHPGLGYEQYF
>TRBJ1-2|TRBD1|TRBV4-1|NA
TGCGCCAGCAGCCCAGGGCGAGGGGGCAGGTATGGCTACACCTTC
CASSPGRGGRYGYTF
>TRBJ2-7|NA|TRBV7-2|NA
TGTGCCAGCAGCCGGACTGACTACGAGCAGTACTTC
CASSRTDYEQYF
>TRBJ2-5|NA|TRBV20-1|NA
TGCAGTGCTAGGGGGAGTGAGACCCAGTACTTC
CSARGSETQYF
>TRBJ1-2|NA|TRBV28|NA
TGTGCCAGCAGTGGAACGGCAGGTCAAGGTGGCTACACCTTC
CASSGTAGQGGYTF
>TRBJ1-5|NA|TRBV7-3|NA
TGTGCCAGCAGCTTAGAGGGCCCCAATCAGCCCCAGCATTTT
CASSLEGPNQPQHF
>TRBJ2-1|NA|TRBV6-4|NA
TGTGCCAGCAGTGACTACCCGGGGAGCTCCTACAATGAGCAGTTCTTC
CASSDYPGSSYNEQFF
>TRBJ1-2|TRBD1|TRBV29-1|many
TGCAGCGTGACTGCTGGACAGGGGAGTTCAGTGTTCTCCTATGGCTACACCTTC
CSVTAGQGSSVFSYGYTF
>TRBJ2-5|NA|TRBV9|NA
TGTGCCAGCAGCTTTAGGGGGGGTCCCGCAGAGACCCAGTACTTC
CASSFRGGPAETQYF
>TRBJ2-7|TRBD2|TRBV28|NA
TGTGCCAGCAGTTTGGGGGGGAGCTCCTACGAGCAGTACTTC
CASSLGGSSYEQYF
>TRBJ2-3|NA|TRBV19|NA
TGTGCCAGTAGTATAGAGGGCCGGACAGATACGCAGTATTTT
CASSIEGRTDTQYF
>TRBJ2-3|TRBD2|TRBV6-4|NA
TGTGCCAGCAGTCTCTTAGCGGGAAGCACAGATACGCAGTATTTT
CASSLLAGSTDTQYF
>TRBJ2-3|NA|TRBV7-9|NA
TGTGCCAGCAGTATGTGGTTAGGGGCGGGGCACACAGATACGCAGTATTTT
CASSMWLGAGHTDTQYF
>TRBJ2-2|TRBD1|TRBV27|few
TGTGCCAGCAGCCGATGGACAGGGGGTCCCCCCACCGGGGAGCTGTTTTTT
CASSRWTGGPPTGELFF
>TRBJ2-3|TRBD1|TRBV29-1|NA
TGCAGCGTTGAAGCCCCGGGACAGGATTTGCGCGGTAGCACAGATACGCAGTATTTT
CSVEAPGQDLRGSTDTQYF
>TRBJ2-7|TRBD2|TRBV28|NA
TGTGCCAGCAGTATTTCTAGCGGGGCAACCTTCGAGCAGTACTTC
CASSISSGATFEQYF
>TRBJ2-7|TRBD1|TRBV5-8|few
TGTGCCAGCAGCCGCCTCCGGGACAGAGCCTACGAGCAGTACTTC
CASSRLRDRAYEQYF
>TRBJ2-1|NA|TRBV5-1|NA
TGCGCCAGCAGCTTGGACCGGTTGAGCTCCTACAATGAGCAGTTCTTC
CASSLDRLSSYNEQFF
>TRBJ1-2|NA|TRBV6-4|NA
TGTGCCAGCAGTCCAGCGGTAGGTCTGTCCAACTATGGCTACACCTTC
CASSPAVGLSNYGYTF
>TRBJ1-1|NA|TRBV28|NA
TGTGCCAGCACAAAGGCAGGGAGGCCTGAAGCTTTCTTT
CASTKAGRPEAFF
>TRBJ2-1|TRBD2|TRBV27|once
TGTGCCAGCAGTTTACTAGCGGGAGGGCCAAATGGTATTGAGCAGTTCTTC
CASSLLAGGPNGIEQFF
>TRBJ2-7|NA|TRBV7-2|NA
TGTGCCAGCACCAAGGCGGGGGCCCCCTCCTACGAGCAGTACTTC
CASTKAGAPSYEQYF
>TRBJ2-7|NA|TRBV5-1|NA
TGCGCCAGCAGCTTCGACCAGGGTGCGAGCTCCTACGAGCAGTACTTC
CASSFDQGASSYEQYF
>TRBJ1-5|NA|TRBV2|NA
TGTGCCAGTAAAGTCAGTGCCCTGTATAGCAATCAGCCCCAGCATTTT
CASKVSALYSNQPQHF
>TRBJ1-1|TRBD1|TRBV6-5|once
TGTGCCACCCGACCACAGGGGGCGACGGCTTTCTTT
CATRPQGATAFF
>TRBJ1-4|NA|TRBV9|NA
TGTGCCAGCAGCACTAACCAGGGGATGGGTGAAAAACTGTTTTTT
CASSTNQGMGEKLFF